The present entry profiles one T cell receptor beta chain with its context. These data belong to a study of response to subunit inactivated influenza vaccine. CDR3 size: 15 residues. Germline V gene sequence: CDR1 DFQATT, CDR2 SNEGSKA (reference sequence). With V trimmed by 0 bases and J by 5 bases, 8 bases remained unmatched. TCRdb passed the RT-PCR reads through MiXCR, listing each CDR3 protein once. The table lists 600,000 to 850,000 distinct CDR3 sequences, 14% of them singletons. Sequencing used PBMCs from blood, obtained 14 to 15 days before vaccination. The sequence derives from a man aged 50 to 60 who received an inactivated influenza vaccine. This sequence joins TRBV20-1 and TRBJ2-7; the match to TRBD2 covers 9 bases. This chain's CDR3 is CSARDFLAGLDEQYF. In nucleotides, the CDR3 is TGCAGTGCTAGAGATTTCCTAGCGGGACTCGACGAGCAGTACTTC.